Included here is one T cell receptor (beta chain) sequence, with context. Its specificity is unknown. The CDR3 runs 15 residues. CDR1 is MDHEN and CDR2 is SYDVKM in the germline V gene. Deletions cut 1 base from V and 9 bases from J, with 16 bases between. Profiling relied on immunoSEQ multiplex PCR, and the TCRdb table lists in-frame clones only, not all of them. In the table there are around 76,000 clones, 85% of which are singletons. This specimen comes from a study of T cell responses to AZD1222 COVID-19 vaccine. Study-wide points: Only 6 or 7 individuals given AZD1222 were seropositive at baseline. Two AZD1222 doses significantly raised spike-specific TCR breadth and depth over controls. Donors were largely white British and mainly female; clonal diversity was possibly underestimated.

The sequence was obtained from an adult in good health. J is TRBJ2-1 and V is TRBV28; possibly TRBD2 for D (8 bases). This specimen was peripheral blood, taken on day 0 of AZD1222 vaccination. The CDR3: CASSLFVRGTSEQFF. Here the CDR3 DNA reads TGTGCCAGCAGTTTATTCGTCAGGGGGACTAGTGAGCAGTTCTTC.